A selection of T cell receptor beta chains follows, all from one sample in a study of cytomegalovirus exposure and HLA in healthy donors. The repertoire was sequenced with immunoSEQ multiplex PCR; TCRdb's copy has only in-frame clones and lacks some. The sample consists of tens of thousands of clones, 94% of them appearing once. The sample was PBMCs. All receptors derive from a man aged 18 to 29 in good health and CMV-seropositive. CDR3s include the opening cysteine and the closing phenylalanine or tryptophan. A D gene is named only where the DNA matches it firmly. Clone size appears in some rows only: once, few, many, or a class for an expanded clone.

cdr3_nt	cdr3_aa	clone_size	v_call	j_call	d_call
TGTGCCAGCAGTTACTCGCAGGGGAACTATGGCTACACCTTC	CASSYSQGNYGYTF	-	TRBV6-5	TRBJ1-2	-
TGTGCCAGCAGCCCCGATGTCCGGAGCGGGAGTTTAGATACGCAGTATTTT	CASSPDVRSGSLDTQYF	-	TRBV21-1	TRBJ2-3	-
TGTGCCTGGAGTGAAGGCGGGACTAGCGGTTTTGGGGTGACCCAGTACTTC	CAWSEGGTSGFGVTQYF	-	TRBV30	TRBJ2-5	TRBD2
TGTGCCAGCAGCGTAACAGGGAACACCGGGGAGCTGTTTTTT	CASSVTGNTGELFF	-	TRBV9	TRBJ2-2	-
TGTGCCAGTAGTCCCTATATGGGGGGGAATAGCAATCAGCCCCAGCATTTT	CASSPYMGGNSNQPQHF	-	TRBV19	TRBJ1-5	-
TGTGCCATCAGTGGATCAGACAGGGGCAATCAGCCCCAGCATTTT	CAISGSDRGNQPQHF	-	TRBV10-3	TRBJ1-5	TRBD1
TGTGCCAGCAGCCCCCACCGAGGCTACGAGCAGTACTTC	CASSPHRGYEQYF	-	TRBV11-1	TRBJ2-7	-
TGTGCCAGCAGTCACCGCCTGATGAGGGCTTACTCTGGGGCCAACGTCCTGACTTTC	CASSHRLMRAYSGANVLTF	-	TRBV27	TRBJ2-6	-
TGTGCCAGCAGTGCGCGACAGGGGGTTTACGAGCAGTACTTC	CASSARQGVYEQYF	-	TRBV6-5	TRBJ2-7	TRBD1
TGTGCCAGCACGAGGGCCGTGGCAGATACGCAGTATTTT	CASTRAVADTQYF	-	TRBV6-1	TRBJ2-3	-
TGTGCCAGCAGCAGTGAGGACAGCCGACCCCTCGAGCAGTACTTC	CASSSEDSRPLEQYF	-	TRBV5-4	TRBJ2-7	-
TGTGCCAGCAGTGATCTTACTAGCGGAGGCGAGCAGTACTTC	CASSDLTSGGEQYF	-	TRBV2	TRBJ2-7	TRBD2
TGTGCCAGCAGCGGGTCCGGTGGGCAGGCAACAGATACGCAGTATTTT	CASSGSGGQATDTQYF	-	TRBV9	TRBJ2-3	-
TGTGCCAGCTCACCGTCAAGCCGAGCGGCGGACGAGCAGTACTTC	CASSPSSRAADEQYF	-	TRBV18	TRBJ2-7	-
TGTGCCAGCACGGGGGAGTGGGACACAGATACGCAGTATTTT	CASTGEWDTDTQYF	few	TRBV6-1	TRBJ2-3	-
TGTGCCAGCAGTTACGGGACAGGGACAGATACGCAGTATTTT	CASSYGTGTDTQYF	-	TRBV6-6	TRBJ2-3	TRBD1
TGCGCCAGCTCGGAGCCGGGGACAGGGGCGACCCAGTACTTC	CASSEPGTGATQYF	-	TRBV10-1	TRBJ2-5	TRBD1
TGCGCCAGCAGCGGCGGGCGGCCGGGCACAGATACGCAGTATTTT	CASSGGRPGTDTQYF	-	TRBV5-1	TRBJ2-3	-
TGCGCCAGCAGCATTACAGGGGGCACGGGGACTGAAGCTTTCTTT	CASSITGGTGTEAFF	-	TRBV5-1	TRBJ1-1	TRBD1
TGTGCTAGTGGTTTGGCCAGGGACGAGCAGTACTTC	CASGLARDEQYF	-	TRBV12-5	TRBJ2-7	-
TGCGCCAGCAGTGACCCCCTAGCGGGAGTTGTTAATGAGCAGTTCTTC	CASSDPLAGVVNEQFF	-	TRBV10-2	TRBJ2-1	TRBD2
TGTGCCAGCAGCCCGGGGGGAGGACCTACCTCGATCGATGAGCAGTTCTTC	CASSPGGGPTSIDEQFF	-	TRBV7-3	TRBJ2-1	TRBD2
TGTGCCAGCGCCGGGGAGAATGAAAAACTGTTTTTT	CASAGENEKLFF	-	TRBV25-1	TRBJ1-4	-
TGTGCCAGCACCAATAGCCGACTCACCTACAATGAGCAGTTCTTC	CASTNSRLTYNEQFF	-	TRBV28	TRBJ2-1	-
TGTGCCAGCCGAGGGGGCCACAACTATGGCTACACCTTC	CASRGGHNYGYTF	-	TRBV6-5	TRBJ1-2	TRBD1
TGTGCCAGCAGTTACACGGACAGCGGAAACACCATATATTTT	CASSYTDSGNTIYF	-	TRBV6-5	TRBJ1-3	-
TGTGCCAGCAGCTCGGGACTGAGTTATCAGCCCCAGCATTTT	CASSSGLSYQPQHF	-	TRBV7-2	TRBJ1-5	-
TGTGCCAGCAGCTTGGGTAGCGGGAGGGCCTACGAGCAGTACTTC	CASSLGSGRAYEQYF	-	TRBV7-9	TRBJ2-7	TRBD2
TGTGCCAGCAGGACAGGAGTGAACACTGAAGCTTTCTTT	CASRTGVNTEAFF	-	TRBV6-1	TRBJ1-1	-
TGTGCCAGCAGCTTTGACTCTAACTATGGCTACACCTTC	CASSFDSNYGYTF	-	TRBV7-3	TRBJ1-2	-
TGTGCCAGCAGCAGGACATGGGGTCCTGTCCTCGGGGAGCTGTTTTTT	CASSRTWGPVLGELFF	-	TRBV21-1	TRBJ2-2	-
TGCAGCGTTGGGGGGGAGGGCCTCTACGAGCAGTACTTC	CSVGGEGLYEQYF	-	TRBV29-1	TRBJ2-7	TRBD2
TGTGCCAGTAGATCCTGGGGGACAAACACCTACGAGCAGTACTTC	CASRSWGTNTYEQYF	-	TRBV19	TRBJ2-7	-